This TCR beta chain comes out of a study of PD-1 blockade in classical Hodgkin lymphoma. Described time point: newly diagnosed, previously untreated cHL patient sample. Comparison came from newly diagnosed, untreated classical Hodgkin lymphoma PBMCs. Germline CDR1 reads SGHTA; CDR2 reads FQGTGA. V lost 1 base and J lost 1, with 4 bases in between. The CDR3 extends over 13 amino acids. Overall study results and limits: Before treatment, TCR diversity in newly diagnosed patients was reportedly lower than in healthy donors.

In regard to this clone: Antigen unknown.

Sequenced by immunoSEQ multiplex PCR; TCRdb stores in-frame clones only, minus some. Here the sample spans tens of thousands of clones, approximately 93% being singletons. The chain has TRBV7-3 and TRBJ1-1, with D unresolved. Material: peripheral blood mononuclear cells (PBMCs). This TCR was sampled from a human donor with classical Hodgkin lymphoma. CDR3 DNA sequence: TGTGCCAGCAGCTTAAACAGGAACACTGAAGCTTTCTTT. Translating gives CASSLNRNTEAFF.